These T cell receptor beta chains were read from a single sample in a study of T-cell memory formation after mild COVID-19. TCRdb reanalysed the 5' RACE reads using MiXCR and keeps one entry per CDR3 protein. The sample carries 400,000 to 500,000 distinct CDR3 sequences, roughly a quarter recorded once. Input material: PBMCs or a T cell subset sorted from them (not recorded which). The receptors stem from an adult woman who had mild COVID-19 (a few samples of this study predate the infection). Cell type and time point are not known. Each CDR3 is given with its conserved first and last residue. A D gene is named only where the DNA matches it firmly. The size of a clone is reported for some rows only, either as once, few or many, or as a class for expanded clones.

J gene | V gene | D gene | clone size | CDR3 protein | CDR3 DNA
TRBJ2-7 | TRBV14 | NA | few | CASSGANYEQYF | TGTGCCAGCAGTGGGGCGAACTACGAGCAGTACTTC
TRBJ2-7 | TRBV15 | NA | NA | CATSITTRTESSYEQYF | TGTGCCACCAGCATCACGACTCGGACGGAAAGCTCCTACGAGCAGTACTTC
TRBJ2-3 | TRBV20-1 | NA | few | CSASRRERGTDTQYF | TGCAGTGCTTCCCGACGGGAGAGAGGCACAGATACGCAGTATTTT
TRBJ2-5 | TRBV6-2/TRBV6-3 | NA | many | CASSLLQETQYF | TGTGCCAGCAGCCTCCTCCAAGAGACCCAGTACTTC
TRBJ1-1 | TRBV30 | NA | NA | CAFQGGSPEAFF | TGTGCCTTCCAAGGGGGTTCGCCTGAAGCTTTCTTT
TRBJ2-2 | TRBV30 | TRBD2 | NA | CAWEAGGPGELFF | TGTGCCTGGGAGGCGGGAGGACCCGGGGAGCTGTTTTTT
TRBJ2-7 | TRBV7-2 | NA | NA | CASSLAVGAYEQYF | TGTGCCAGCAGCTTAGCAGTAGGGGCTTACGAGCAGTACTTC
TRBJ2-7 | TRBV3-1 | NA | NA | CASSQQGGVRDYEQYF | TGTGCCAGCAGCCAACAAGGGGGAGTAAGGGACTACGAGCAGTACTTC
TRBJ2-7 | TRBV7-2 | NA | NA | CASSYRDTYEQYF | TGTGCCAGCAGCTACCGGGACACATACGAGCAGTACTTC
TRBJ1-5 | TRBV7-8 | NA | NA | CASSLAQGIGQPQHF | TGTGCCAGCAGCTTAGCGCAGGGGATAGGTCAGCCCCAGCATTTT
TRBJ2-5 | TRBV4-3 | TRBD2 | NA | CASTAGHPLAGVEQETQYF | TGCGCCAGCACCGCTGGTCATCCGCTAGCGGGAGTGGAGCAAGAGACCCAGTACTTC
TRBJ1-5 | TRBV7-8 | NA | NA | CASSLVDSGQPQHF | TGTGCCAGCAGCTTAGTGGATTCCGGACAGCCCCAGCATTTT
TRBJ1-2 | TRBV5-1 | NA | NA | CASSLDRLLGYTF | TGCGCCAGCAGCTTGGACAGATTGCTTGGCTACACCTTC
TRBJ2-1 | TRBV20-1 | TRBD2 | few | CSARTGTSGPGGFF | TGCAGTGCTAGAACGGGGACTAGCGGTCCCGGGGGGTTCTTC
TRBJ1-2 | TRBV2 | NA | NA | CASSEGPSYGYTF | TGTGCCAGCAGTGAGGGACCGAGCTATGGCTACACCTTC
TRBJ2-1 | TRBV18 | TRBD2 | few | CASSPPGTTAVEQFF | TGTGCCAGCTCACCACCCGGGACTACGGCCGTAGAGCAGTTCTTC